The 13 T cell receptor beta chains given below trace back to one sample, sequenced in a study of shared clonotypes between healthy human individuals. Profiled with immunoSEQ multiplex PCR; TCRdb holds only in-frame clones, not every one. The top ten hold around 12% of the sample, which has 400,000 to 500,000 clones, less than 80% seen once. Sequencing was carried out using PBMCs. These receptors came from a woman in her 40s in good health. Some clones in this sample may be carry-over from other donors' samples.

This clone was found once. J is TRBJ2-3 and V is TRBV7-2, with 11 nucleotides matching TRBD2. This CDR3 comprises 17 residues. Trimming removed 5 bases from V and 5 bases from J; junction bases left unmatched: 12. Germline values: CDR1 SGHTA, CDR2 FQGNSA. CDR3 protein: CASSPRLAGGSVDTQYF. The CDR3 DNA follows: TGTGCCAGCAGCCCACGCCTAGCGGGAGGTTCGGTAGATACGCAGTATTTT.

This clone was picked up a small number of times. The V gene is TRBV7-9, the J gene TRBJ2-2; no firm D call. Germline values: CDR1 SEHNR, CDR2 FQNEAQ (reference sequence). The V end was cut by 4 bases, the J end by 0 bases, with 9 bases between. This CDR3 region has 15 residues. The CDR3 protein is CASSSGSTNTGELFF. For the CDR3, the DNA is TGTGCCAGCAGCTCCGGGTCCACGAACACCGGGGAGCTGTTTTTT.

This clone occurred a few times. The chain employs TRBV5-4 and TRBJ2-2; 8 nucleotides match TRBD2. Germline assignment: CDR1 SGHNT and CDR2 YYREEE (reference sequence). The V gene end was trimmed by 4 bases and the J gene end by 2 bases; junction bases not matched to a gene: 10. There are 17 residues in the CDR3. The CDR3 protein is CASSLFTRGANTGELFF. CDR3 bases: TGTGCCAGCAGCCTTTTTACGCGGGGGGCCAACACCGGGGAGCTGTTTTTT.

Only a few counts were recorded for this clone. The rearrangement links TRBV28 to TRBJ1-2; D is undetermined. Looked up from germline, CDR1 is MDHEN and CDR2 is SYDVKM. This CDR3 has 15 amino acids. The V gene lost 4 bases and the J gene lost 4 bases, with 16 bases spanning the gap. Here the CDR3 reads CASSSRASRFYGYTF. CDR3 sequence (DNA): TGTGCCAGCAGTTCCCGGGCCAGTCGATTCTATGGCTACACCTTC.

This clone has ten or more counts. The chain combines TRBV6-4 with TRBJ2-2; D not resolved. The CDR3 has 14 amino acids. Germline CDR1 is MRHNA and CDR2 is SNTAGT. Trimming pared 2 bases from V and 5 bases from J, leaving 9 bases between. DNA of the CDR3: TGTGCCAGCAGTGACAGGGTGGAGACCGGGGAGCTGTTTTTT. Translating it yields CASSDRVETGELFF.

The chain has TRBV5-1 and TRBJ2-7; D uncertain. Germline CDR1 SGHRS, CDR2 YFSETQ. Trimming stripped 0 bases from V and 6 bases from J, with 13 bases between. CDR3 length equals 14 residues. CDR3 DNA: TGCGCCAGCAGCTTGGCCATGAAGGCCGCCGAGCAGTACTTC. Amino acids: CASSLAMKAAEQYF.

This sequence joins TRBV10-3 and TRBJ2-6; tentatively, D is TRBD1 (5 bases). V shed 10 bases and J shed 2 bases, with 15 bases lying between them. This CDR3 region has 15 residues. Germline CDR1 and CDR2: ENHRY and SYGVKD. The CDR3 is CASSRVHPGANVLTF. CDR3 nucleotides: TGTGCCAGCAGCAGGGTTCACCCTGGGGCCAACGTCCTGACTTTC.

The chain recombines TRBV7-9 with TRBJ1-1; D may be TRBD1 (5 bases). V was trimmed by 0 bases and J by 6 bases, leaving 11 bases between them. The length of the CDR3 is 14 residues. CDR1 SEHNR and CDR2 FQNEAQ come from the germline V gene (reference sequence). In nucleotides, the CDR3 is TGTGCCAGCAGCTTAGCAAGGGGTTGGGCTGAAGCTTTCTTT. This gives the protein CASSLARGWAEAFF.

This clone occurred once. The chain carries TRBV7-8 and TRBJ1-1, with D hard to call. The CDR3 length is 15 residues. Trimming took off 0 bases at V and 4 bases at J, with 12 bases between the two ends. Germline CDR1 is SGHVS and CDR2 is FQNEAQ. The CDR3 DNA follows: TGTGCCAGCAGCTTAGCCGTGGGCTTGGTCACTGAAGCTTTCTTT. Amino acids: CASSLAVGLVTEAFF.

The chain combines TRBV9 with TRBJ2-3; 14 nucleotides align to TRBD2. This CDR3 comprises 15 residues. Unmatched junction bases numbered 5, after V lost 0 bases and J lost 11 bases. The germline V gene has CDR1 SGDLS and CDR2 YYNGEE. Here the CDR3 reads CASSVAGTSGSMQYF. In DNA form, the CDR3 reads TGTGCCAGCAGCGTAGCCGGGACTAGCGGGAGTATGCAGTATTTT.

CDR3 nucleotide sequence: TGCGCCAGCAGCTTGAGGCGGGAGGGGGCAAATGAGCAGTTCTTC. Residues: CASSLRREGANEQFF. This rearrangement joins TRBV5-1 to TRBJ2-1; TRBD2 matches 9 bases. Unmatched junction bases numbered 6, after V lost 1 base and J lost 7 bases. Germline V gene data show CDR1 as SGHRS and CDR2 as YFSETQ. The CDR3 runs to 15 residues.

This chain uses TRBV2 with TRBJ2-5, with D possibly being TRBD1 or TRBD2 (5 bases each). The ends were cut back, 9 bases at V and 5 bases at J, with 10 bases in the middle. CDR3 length equals 11 residues. Germline CDR1 is SNHLY and CDR2 is FYNNEI. The DNA of the CDR3 is TGTGCCAGGGGAGAGGGGGAGACCCAGTACTTC. The encoded protein is CARGEGETQYF.

This chain links TRBV2 with TRBJ2-1, with TRBD2 matching 11 bases. The CDR3 is 15 amino acids. Germline V gene lookup returns CDR1 SNHLY and CDR2 FYNNEI. The V gene end was trimmed by 10 bases and the J gene end by 2 bases; junction bases not matched to a gene: 7. For the CDR3, the DNA is TGTGCCATCTCTGGGACTAGCGGCGCCTACAATGAGCAGTTCTTC. Translating it yields CAISGTSGAYNEQFF.